This T cell receptor beta chain was retrieved from a study of blood T cell repertoires in COVID-19. Looking at the study overall: The origin of the acute and convalescent COVID-19 samples was the United States, Italy and Spain.

Original processing methods: Amplifying reference gene primers gave estimates of nucleated cell counts. Repertoires were generated with immunoSEQ multiplex PCR, while TCRdb's copy carries only in-frame clones and drops some. Clone size and V and J calls were adopted from that table, with D and trimming inferred from the DNA. Among around 140,000 clones listed, around 90% were seen once. The CDR3 length is 21 residues. Trimming took 3 bases from V and 1 from J; bases not matched to a gene: 24. Per the germline V gene, CDR1 is SGDLS and CDR2 is YYNGEE. The chain has TRBV9 and TRBJ1-1, with TRBD1 matching 7 bases. The TCR comes from a woman between 55 and 75 years old with acute or convalescent COVID-19. Sample: peripheral blood. CDR3 loop: CASSARQGMTPLAGGNTEAFF. CDR3 nucleotides: TGTGCCAGCAGCGCCCGACAGGGTATGACTCCCTTGGCAGGGGGGAACACTGAAGCTTTCTTT.